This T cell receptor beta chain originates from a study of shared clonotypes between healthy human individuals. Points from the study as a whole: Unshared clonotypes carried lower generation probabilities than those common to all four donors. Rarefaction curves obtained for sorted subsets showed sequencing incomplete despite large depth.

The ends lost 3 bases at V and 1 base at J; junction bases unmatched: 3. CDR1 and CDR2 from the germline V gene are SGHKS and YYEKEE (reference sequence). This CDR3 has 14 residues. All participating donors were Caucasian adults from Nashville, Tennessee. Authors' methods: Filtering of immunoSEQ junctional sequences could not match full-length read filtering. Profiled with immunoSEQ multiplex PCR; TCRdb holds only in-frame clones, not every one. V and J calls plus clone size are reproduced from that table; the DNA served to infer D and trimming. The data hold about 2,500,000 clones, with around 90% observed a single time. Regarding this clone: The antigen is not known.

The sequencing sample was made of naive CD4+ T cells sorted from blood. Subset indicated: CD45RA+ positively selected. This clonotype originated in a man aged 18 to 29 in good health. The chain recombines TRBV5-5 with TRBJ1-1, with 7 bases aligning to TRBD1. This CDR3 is CASSWTGGNTEAFF. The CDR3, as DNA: TGTGCCAGCAGCTGGACAGGTGGGAACACTGAAGCTTTCTTT.